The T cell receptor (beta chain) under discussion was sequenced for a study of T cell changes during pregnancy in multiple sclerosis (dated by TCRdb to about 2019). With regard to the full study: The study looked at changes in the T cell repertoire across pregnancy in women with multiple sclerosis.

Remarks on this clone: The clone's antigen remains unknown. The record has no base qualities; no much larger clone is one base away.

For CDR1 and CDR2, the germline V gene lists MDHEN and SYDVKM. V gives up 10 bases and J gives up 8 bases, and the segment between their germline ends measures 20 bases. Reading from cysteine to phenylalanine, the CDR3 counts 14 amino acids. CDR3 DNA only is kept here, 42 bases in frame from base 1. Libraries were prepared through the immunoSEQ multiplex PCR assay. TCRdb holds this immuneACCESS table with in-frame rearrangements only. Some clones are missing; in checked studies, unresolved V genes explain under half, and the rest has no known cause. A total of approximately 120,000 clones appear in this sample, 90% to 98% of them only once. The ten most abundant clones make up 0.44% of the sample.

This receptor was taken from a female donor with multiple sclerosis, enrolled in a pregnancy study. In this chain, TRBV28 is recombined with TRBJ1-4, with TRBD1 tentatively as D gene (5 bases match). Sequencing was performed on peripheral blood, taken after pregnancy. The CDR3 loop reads CATLPGMGWEKLFF. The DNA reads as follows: TGTGCCACCCTCCCAGGGATGGGATGGGAAAAACTGTTTTTT.